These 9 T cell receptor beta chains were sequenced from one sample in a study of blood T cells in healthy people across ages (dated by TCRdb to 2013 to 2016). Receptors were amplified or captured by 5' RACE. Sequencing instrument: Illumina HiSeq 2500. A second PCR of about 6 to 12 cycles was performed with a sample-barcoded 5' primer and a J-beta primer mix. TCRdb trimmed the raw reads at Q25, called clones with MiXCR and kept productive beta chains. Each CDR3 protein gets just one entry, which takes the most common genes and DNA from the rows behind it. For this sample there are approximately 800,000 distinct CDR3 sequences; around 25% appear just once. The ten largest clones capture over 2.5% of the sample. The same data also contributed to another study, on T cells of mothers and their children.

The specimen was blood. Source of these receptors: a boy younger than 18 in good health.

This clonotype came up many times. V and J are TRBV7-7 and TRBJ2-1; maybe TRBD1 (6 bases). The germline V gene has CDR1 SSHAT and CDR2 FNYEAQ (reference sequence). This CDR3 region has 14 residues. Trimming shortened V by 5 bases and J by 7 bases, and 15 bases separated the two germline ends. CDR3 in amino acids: CASSPLDSGNEQFF. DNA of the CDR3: TGTGCCAGCAGCCCTTTGGACAGTGGGAATGAGCAGTTCTTC.

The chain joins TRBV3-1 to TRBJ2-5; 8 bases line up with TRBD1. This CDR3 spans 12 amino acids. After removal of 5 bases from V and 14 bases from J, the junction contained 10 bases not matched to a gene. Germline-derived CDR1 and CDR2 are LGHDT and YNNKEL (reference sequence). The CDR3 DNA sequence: TGTGCCAGCAGCAAAGGACCGGGACAGGTCTACTTC. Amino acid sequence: CASSKGPGQVYF.

In DNA form, the CDR3 reads TGCGCCAGCAGCCAAGAAAGGAGCGTTGAAAATCAGCCCCAGCATTTT. Its protein is CASSQERSVENQPQHF. The chain employs TRBV4-1 and TRBJ1-5; no definite D call. The CDR3 runs to 16 residues. Germline V gene sequence: CDR1 MGHRA, CDR2 YSYEKL. Trimming cost V 0 bases and J 4 bases, with 13 bases left between them.

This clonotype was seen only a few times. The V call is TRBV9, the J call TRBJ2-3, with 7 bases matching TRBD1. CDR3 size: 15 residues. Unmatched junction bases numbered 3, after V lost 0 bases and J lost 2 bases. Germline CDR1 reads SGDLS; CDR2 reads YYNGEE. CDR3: CASSVGGGLTDTQYF. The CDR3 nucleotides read TGTGCCAGCAGCGTAGGAGGGGGCCTCACAGATACGCAGTATTTT.

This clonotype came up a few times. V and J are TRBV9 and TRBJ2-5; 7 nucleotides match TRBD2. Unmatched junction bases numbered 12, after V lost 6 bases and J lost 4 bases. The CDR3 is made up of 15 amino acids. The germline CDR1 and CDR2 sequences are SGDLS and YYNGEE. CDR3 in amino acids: CASNSAGGGGETQYF. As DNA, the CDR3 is TGTGCCAGCAACTCCGCTGGCGGGGGAGGAGAGACCCAGTACTTC.

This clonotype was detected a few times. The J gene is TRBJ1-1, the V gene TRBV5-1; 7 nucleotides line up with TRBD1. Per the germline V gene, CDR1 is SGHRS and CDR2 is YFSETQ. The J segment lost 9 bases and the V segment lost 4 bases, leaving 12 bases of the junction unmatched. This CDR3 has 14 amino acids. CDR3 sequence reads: CASSGDSTKSQAFF. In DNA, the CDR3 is TGCGCCAGCAGCGGGGACAGCACGAAATCACAAGCTTTCTTT.

CDR3: CASSGQGVRINEQYF. CDR3 nucleotides: TGTGCCAGCAGCGGTCAGGGGGTCCGGATTAACGAGCAGTACTTC. This rearrangement joins TRBV7-9 to TRBJ2-7, with 7 bases that match TRBD1. This CDR3 is built from 15 residues. The V and J ends lost 5 bases and 5 bases, in that order; junction bases with no gene match: 12. Germline lookup yields CDR1 SEHNR and CDR2 FQNEAQ (reference sequence). Complete variable domain (other parts from reference TRBV7-9 and TRBJ2-7): DTGVSQNPRHKITKRGQNVTFRCDPISEHNRLYWYRQTLGQGPEFLTYFQNEAQLEKSRLLSDRFSAERPKGSFSTLEIQRTEQGDSAMYLCASSGQGVRINEQYFGPGTRLTVT.

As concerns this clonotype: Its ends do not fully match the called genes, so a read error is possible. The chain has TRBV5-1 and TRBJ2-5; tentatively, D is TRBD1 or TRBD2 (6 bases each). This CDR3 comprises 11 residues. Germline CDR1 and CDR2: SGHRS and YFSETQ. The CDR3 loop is CASSSGGRTAF. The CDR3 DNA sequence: TGCGCCAGCAGCTCCGGGGGCCGGACGGCCTTC.

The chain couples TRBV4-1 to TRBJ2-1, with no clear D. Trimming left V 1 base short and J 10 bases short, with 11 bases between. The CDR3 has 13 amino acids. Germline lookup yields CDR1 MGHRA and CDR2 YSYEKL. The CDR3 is CASSQGQLDEQFF. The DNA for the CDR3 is TGCGCCAGCAGCCAAGGCCAACTGGACGAGCAGTTCTTC.